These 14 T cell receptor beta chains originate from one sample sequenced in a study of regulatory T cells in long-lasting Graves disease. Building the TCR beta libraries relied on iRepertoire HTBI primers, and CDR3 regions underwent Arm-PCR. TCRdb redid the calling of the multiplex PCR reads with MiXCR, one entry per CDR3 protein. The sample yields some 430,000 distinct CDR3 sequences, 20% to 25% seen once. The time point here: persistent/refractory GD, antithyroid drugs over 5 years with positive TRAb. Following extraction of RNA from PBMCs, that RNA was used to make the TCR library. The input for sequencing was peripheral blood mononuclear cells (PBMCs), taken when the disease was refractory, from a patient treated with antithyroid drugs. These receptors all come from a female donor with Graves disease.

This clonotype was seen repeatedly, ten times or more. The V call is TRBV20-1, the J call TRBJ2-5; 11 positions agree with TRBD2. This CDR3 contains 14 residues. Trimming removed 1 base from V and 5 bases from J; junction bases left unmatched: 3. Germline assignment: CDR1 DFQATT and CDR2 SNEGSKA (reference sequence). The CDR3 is CSARVAGGRETQYF. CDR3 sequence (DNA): TGCAGTGCTAGAGTAGCGGGGGGGCGGGAGACCCAGTACTTC.

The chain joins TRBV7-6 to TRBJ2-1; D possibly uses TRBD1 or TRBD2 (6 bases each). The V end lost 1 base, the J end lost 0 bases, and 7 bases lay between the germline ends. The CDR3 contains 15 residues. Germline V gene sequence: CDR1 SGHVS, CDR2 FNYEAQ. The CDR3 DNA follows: TGTGCCAGCAGCTTAGAGGGGGGCTCCTACAATGAGCAGTTCTTC. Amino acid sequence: CASSLEGGSYNEQFF.

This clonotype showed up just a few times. This CDR3 is CASSVTSGRAGGELFF. In nucleotides, the CDR3 is TGTGCCAGCAGTGTGACTAGCGGGAGGGCCGGCGGGGAGCTGTTTTTT. The rearrangement links TRBV27 to TRBJ2-2, with TRBD2 identical over 14 bases. Losses at the gene ends were 5 bases for V and 7 bases for J; bases not matched to a gene: 6. This CDR3 is 16 amino acids long. The germline V gene encodes CDR1 MNHEY and CDR2 SMNVEV (reference sequence).

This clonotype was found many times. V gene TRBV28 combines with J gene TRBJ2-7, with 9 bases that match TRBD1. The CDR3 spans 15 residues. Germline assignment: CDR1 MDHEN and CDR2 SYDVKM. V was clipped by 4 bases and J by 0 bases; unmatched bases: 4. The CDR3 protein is CASSWGQGNSYEQYF. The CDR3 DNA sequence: TGTGCCAGCAGTTGGGGACAGGGCAACTCCTACGAGCAGTACTTC.

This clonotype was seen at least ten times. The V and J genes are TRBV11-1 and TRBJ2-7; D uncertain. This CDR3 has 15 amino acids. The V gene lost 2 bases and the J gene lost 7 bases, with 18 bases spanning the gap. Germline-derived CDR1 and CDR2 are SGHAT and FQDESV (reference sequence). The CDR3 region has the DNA TGTGCCAGCAGCTTATGGAGTAGCCGCTACGTAGAGCAGTACTTC. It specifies CASSLWSSRYVEQYF. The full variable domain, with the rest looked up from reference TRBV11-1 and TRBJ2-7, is EAEVAQSPRYKITEKSQAVAFWCDPISGHATLYWYRQILGQGPELLVQFQDESVVDDSQLPKDRFSAERLKGVDSTLKIQPAELGDSAMYLCASSLWSSRYVEQYFGPGTRLTVT.

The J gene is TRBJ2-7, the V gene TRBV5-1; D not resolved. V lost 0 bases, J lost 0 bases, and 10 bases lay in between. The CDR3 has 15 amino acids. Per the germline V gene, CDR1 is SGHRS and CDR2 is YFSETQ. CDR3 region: CASSLGQVSSYEQYF. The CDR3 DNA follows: TGCGCCAGCAGCTTGGGGCAGGTTTCCTCCTACGAGCAGTACTTC.

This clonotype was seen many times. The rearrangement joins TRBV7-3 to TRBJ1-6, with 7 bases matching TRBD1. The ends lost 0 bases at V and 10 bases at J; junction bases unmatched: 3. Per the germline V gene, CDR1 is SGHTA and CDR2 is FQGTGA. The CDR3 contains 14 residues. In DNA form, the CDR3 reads TGTGCCAGCAGCTTAACAGGGGGCGGATCACCCCTCCACTTT. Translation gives CASSLTGGGSPLHF.

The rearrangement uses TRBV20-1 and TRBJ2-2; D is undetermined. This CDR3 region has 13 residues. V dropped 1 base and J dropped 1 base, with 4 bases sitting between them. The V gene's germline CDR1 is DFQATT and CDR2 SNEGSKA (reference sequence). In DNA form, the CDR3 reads TGCAGTGCTAGAGCCGGGAACACCGGGGAGCTGTTTTTT. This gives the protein CSARAGNTGELFF.

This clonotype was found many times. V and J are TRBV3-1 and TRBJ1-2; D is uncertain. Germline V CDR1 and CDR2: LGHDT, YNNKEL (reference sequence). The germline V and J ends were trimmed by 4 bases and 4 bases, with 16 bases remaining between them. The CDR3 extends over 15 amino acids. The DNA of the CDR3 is TGTGCCAGCAGCCTCGGGCTAGACGGAGGCTATGGCTACACCTTC. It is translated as CASSLGLDGGYGYTF.

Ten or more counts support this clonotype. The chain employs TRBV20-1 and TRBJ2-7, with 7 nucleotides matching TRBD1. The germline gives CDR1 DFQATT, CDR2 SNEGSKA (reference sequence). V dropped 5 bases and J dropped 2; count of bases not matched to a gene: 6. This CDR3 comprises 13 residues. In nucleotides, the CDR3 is TGCAGTGCTCCAGGGACAGCCGCCTACGAGCAGTACTTC. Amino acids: CSAPGTAAYEQYF.

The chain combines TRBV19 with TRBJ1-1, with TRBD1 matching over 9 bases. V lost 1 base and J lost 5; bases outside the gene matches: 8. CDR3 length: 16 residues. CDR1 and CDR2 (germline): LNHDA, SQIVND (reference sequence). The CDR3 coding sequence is TGTGCCAGTAGTATAGTCCCACAGGGGGCGTGGACTGAAGCTTTCTTT. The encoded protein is CASSIVPQGAWTEAFF.

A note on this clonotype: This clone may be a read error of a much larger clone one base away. The CDR3 spells CASSDHSGRLTGGLFF. CDR3 DNA sequence: TGTGCCAGCAGTGACCATAGCGGGAGGTTAACCGGGGGGCTGTTTTTT. The rearrangement links TRBV28 to TRBJ2-2, with 10 positions matching TRBD2. This CDR3 region has 16 residues. Looked up from germline, CDR1 is MDHEN and CDR2 is SYDVKM.

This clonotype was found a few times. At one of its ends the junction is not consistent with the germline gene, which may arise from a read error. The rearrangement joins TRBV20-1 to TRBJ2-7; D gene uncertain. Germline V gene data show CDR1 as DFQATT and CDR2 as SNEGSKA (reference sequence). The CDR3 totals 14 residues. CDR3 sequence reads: CSARDEGQYYGQYF. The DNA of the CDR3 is TGCAGTGCTAGAGATGAAGGCCAATACTACGGGCAGTACTTC.

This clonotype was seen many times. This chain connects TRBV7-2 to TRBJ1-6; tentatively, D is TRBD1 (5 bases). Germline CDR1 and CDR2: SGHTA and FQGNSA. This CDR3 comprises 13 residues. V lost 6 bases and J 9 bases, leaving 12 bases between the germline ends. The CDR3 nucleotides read TGTGCCAGCAGTTTCGGGGGTAGTTCACCCCTCCACTTT. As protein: CASSFGGSSPLHF.